This T cell receptor beta chain was sequenced in a study of early T cells in non-severe SARS-CoV-2 infection. Study findings and constraints: Sequences matched to VDJdb favored anti-spike CD8 responses, while private and CD4 specificities were missed.

Of note for this clonotype: Antigen: not known.

The junction had 13 bases not matched to a gene; V was cut back by 8 bases and J by 5 bases. The CDR3 is 15 amino acids. Individually, cDNA molecules had unique molecular identifiers attached to them. TCRdb called the 5' RACE reads again in MiXCR, with one record for every CDR3 protein. Of over 85,000 distinct CDR3 sequences in the sample, around 13% were seen once. The chain links TRBV12-3 or TRBV12-4 to TRBJ2-7; 9 positions agree with TRBD2. This clonotype was sampled from an adult who was a healthcare worker with PCR-confirmed SARS-CoV-2 infection or an uninfected control (not recorded which). The sequenced sample consisted of whole blood. CDR3 residues: CASSGFLAGVNEQYF. The CDR3 DNA sequence: TGTGCCAGCTCTGGGTTTTTAGCGGGAGTGAACGAGCAGTACTTC.